The clone carrying this T cell receptor beta chain was seen a handful of times. What it binds is not known. CDR1 and CDR2 (germline): SGHDN, FVKESK. The CDR3 covers 13 residues. Trimming took 5 bases from V and 7 from J; bases not matched to a gene: 5. The data were obtained in a study of response to subunit inactivated influenza vaccine. TCRdb reprocessed the RT-PCR reads with MiXCR, giving one entry per CDR3 protein. The table records 500,000 to 550,000 distinct CDR3 sequences, under 30% of them present only once. Study findings and constraints: New T cells are recruited in small numbers by each seasonal influenza vaccination, according to the authors' suggestion.

These data were also reused for a study on T cells expressing NK-cell markers. According to that study: What made the TCR beta cDNA was 5'RACE template switching with UMIs.

The clonotype comes from a man in his fifties who received an inactivated influenza vaccine. The starting material was CD4+ T cells sorted from PBMCs, obtained 11 to 12 days after vaccination. This chain uses TRBV14 with TRBJ2-5; 9 nucleotides match TRBD1. The CDR3 DNA follows: TGTGCCAGCAGCTTACAGGGGGCGCTGACCCAGTACTTC. Amino acid sequence: CASSLQGALTQYF.